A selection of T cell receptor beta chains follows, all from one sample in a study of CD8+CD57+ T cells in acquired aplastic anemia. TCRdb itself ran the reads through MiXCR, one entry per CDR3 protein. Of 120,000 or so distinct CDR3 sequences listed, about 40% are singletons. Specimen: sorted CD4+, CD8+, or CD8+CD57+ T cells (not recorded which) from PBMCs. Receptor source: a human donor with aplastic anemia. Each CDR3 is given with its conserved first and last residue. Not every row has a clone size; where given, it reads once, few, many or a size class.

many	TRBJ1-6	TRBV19	CASSNGNGSPLHF
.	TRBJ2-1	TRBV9	CASSVEVALNEQFF
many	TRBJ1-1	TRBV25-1	CASSEQGLAPWLNF
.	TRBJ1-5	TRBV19	CASSLRGGDEPQHF
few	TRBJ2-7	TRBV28	CASSSPGYYEYF
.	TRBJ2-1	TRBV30	CAWSVPYNEQFF
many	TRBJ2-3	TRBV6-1	CASIRGGRADTQYF
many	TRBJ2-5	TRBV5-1	CASSVGGPKGETQYF
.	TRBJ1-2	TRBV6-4	CASSDSGEGVSGHTF
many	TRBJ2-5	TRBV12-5	CASGLLQSGGETQYF
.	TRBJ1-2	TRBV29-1	CSVQGGSGNGYTF
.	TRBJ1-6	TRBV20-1	CSATDRSYNSPLHF
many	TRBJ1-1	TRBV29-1	CSVGTRSFTEAFF
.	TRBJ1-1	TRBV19	CASSSQGGSTEAFF
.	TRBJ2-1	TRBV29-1	CSLSRGIGYNEQFF
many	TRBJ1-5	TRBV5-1	CASSLGGDSNQPQHF
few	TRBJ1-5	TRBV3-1	CASSQGRGNQPQHF
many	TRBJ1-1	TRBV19	CASSILGGNTEAFF
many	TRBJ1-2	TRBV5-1	CASSLGGEAGYTF
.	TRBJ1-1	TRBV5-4	CASNLDNTVGVEAFF
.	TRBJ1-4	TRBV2	CASSGSGGVNEKLFF
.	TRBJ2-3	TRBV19	CASRIDRLTDTQYF
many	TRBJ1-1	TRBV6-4	CASSLDRSTEAFF
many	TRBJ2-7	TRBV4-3	CASSRSFSGGPYEQYF
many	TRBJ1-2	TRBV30	CAWSVPGETVDGYTF
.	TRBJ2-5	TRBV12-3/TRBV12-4	CASSLGSGGFPETQYF
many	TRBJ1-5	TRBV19	CASSPKGGVRNQPQHF
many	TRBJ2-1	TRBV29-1	CSAGQGRGEQFF
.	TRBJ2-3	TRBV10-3	CATTGEVSDTQYF
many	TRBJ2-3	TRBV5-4	CASSLAPTSDTQYF
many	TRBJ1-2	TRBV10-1	CASSESPGGYTF
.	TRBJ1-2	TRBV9	CASSSSLRQPKGNYGYTF
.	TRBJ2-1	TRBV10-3	CAISVGRGDLYNEQFF
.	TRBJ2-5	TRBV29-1	CSVEHGVKETQYF
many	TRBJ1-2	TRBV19	CASSSRRLTGIDGYTF
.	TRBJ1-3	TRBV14	CASSPSMAGNTIYF
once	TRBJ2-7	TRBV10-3	CASSPRRTGIEQYF
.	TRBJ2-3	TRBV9	CASSEGGSTDTQYF
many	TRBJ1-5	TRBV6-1	CASSTGSGNQPQHF